Presented here are 8 T cell receptor beta chains from one specimen sequenced in a study of blood T cell repertoires in COVID-19. Clones were read by immunoSEQ multiplex PCR, and TCRdb kept only the in-frame ones, dropping some. The sample contains 150,000 to 190,000 clones, over 75% of which appear only once. Sequencing was performed on peripheral blood. All receptors come from a woman aged 40 to 50 with acute or convalescent COVID-19.

The V call is TRBV5-8, the J call TRBJ2-1; 7 nucleotides line up with TRBD2. The ends lost 9 bases at V and 4 bases at J; junction bases unmatched: 7. The germline V gene has CDR1 SGHTS and CDR2 YDEGEE. The CDR3 extends over 13 amino acids. As DNA, the CDR3 is TGTGCCACCCGGGACTACCTGTACAATGAGCAGTTCTTC. It translates to CATRDYLYNEQFF.

The gene calls are TRBV2 and TRBJ2-2, with 8 bases aligning to TRBD1. V was pared by 4 bases and J by 4 bases, with 2 bases of the junction left unmatched. Germline lookup yields CDR1 SNHLY and CDR2 FYNNEI. CDR3 length: 14 amino acids. The CDR3 coding sequence is TGTGCCAGCAGTGGTACAGGGGGCACCGGGGAGCTGTTTTTT. Encoded protein: CASSGTGGTGELFF.

The V and J genes are TRBV5-1 and TRBJ2-1; D possibly corresponds to TRBD1 (5 bases). Germline V gene lookup returns CDR1 SGHRS and CDR2 YFSETQ. The CDR3 runs to 14 residues. The ends were cut back, 3 bases at V and 5 bases at J, with 12 bases in the middle. The CDR3 DNA reads as TGCGCCAGCAGCTCCGGACAAAGAGACAATGAGCAGTTCTTC. Residues: CASSSGQRDNEQFF. Variable domain in full (rest from reference TRBV5-1 and TRBJ2-1): KAGVTQTPRYLIKTRGQQVTLSCSPISGHRSVSWYQQTPGQGLQFLFEYFSETQRNKGNFPGRFSGRQFSNSRSEMNVSTLELGDSALYLCASSSGQRDNEQFFGPGTRLTVL.

J is TRBJ2-7 and V is TRBV18; tentatively, D is TRBD2 (6 bases). The V end was cut by 2 bases, the J end by 11 bases, with 28 bases between. The V gene's germline CDR1 is KGHSH and CDR2 LQKENI. The CDR3 spans 17 residues. The CDR3 DNA is TGTGCCAGCTCACCATGGCAGCCCAGAGGGACTCTACCCTGGGAGTACTTC. It encodes CASSPWQPRGTLPWEYF.

The chain carries TRBV4-1 and TRBJ2-7; TRBD1 matches 10 bases. After removal of 0 bases from V and 4 bases from J, the junction contained 9 bases not matched to a gene. The CDR3 has 17 amino acids. Germline CDR1 and CDR2: MGHRA and YSYEKL. DNA for the CDR3: TGCGCCAGCAGCCAAGATCAAAGGACAGGGGGGCAATACGAGCAGTACTTC. As protein: CASSQDQRTGGQYEQYF.

The CDR3 is CASSRESLNEQFF. The CDR3 bases are TGTGCCAGCAGCAGGGAGAGTTTGAATGAGCAGTTCTTC. The chain is built from TRBV9 and TRBJ2-1; TRBD2 is a possible D gene (5 bases). Trimming cost V 4 bases and J 7 bases, with 12 bases left between them. The CDR3 is 13 residues long. Germline assignment: CDR1 SGDLS and CDR2 YYNGEE.

About this clone: This clone may be a read error of a much larger clone one base away. Other DNA sequences in this specimen translate into the identical CDR3. The J gene is TRBJ2-3, the V gene TRBV19, with 9 nucleotides matching TRBD2. Looked up from germline, CDR1 is LNHDA and CDR2 is SQIVND (reference sequence). The V gene end was trimmed by 7 bases and the J gene end by 7 bases; junction bases not matched to a gene: 12. The CDR3 has 15 amino acids. CDR3 amino acids: CASNQGGGGGHTQYF. CDR3 in DNA: TGTGCCAGTAACCAAGGGGGCGGGGGGGGCCATACGCAGTATTTT.

The chain employs TRBV5-1 and TRBJ2-1; D is uncertain. Trimming shortened V by 0 bases and J by 0 bases, and 7 bases separated the two germline ends. Germline assignment: CDR1 SGHRS and CDR2 YFSETQ. The CDR3 is 15 residues long. This CDR3 is CASSLAEPSYNEQFF. The CDR3 nucleotides read TGCGCCAGCAGCTTGGCGGAGCCCTCCTACAATGAGCAGTTCTTC.